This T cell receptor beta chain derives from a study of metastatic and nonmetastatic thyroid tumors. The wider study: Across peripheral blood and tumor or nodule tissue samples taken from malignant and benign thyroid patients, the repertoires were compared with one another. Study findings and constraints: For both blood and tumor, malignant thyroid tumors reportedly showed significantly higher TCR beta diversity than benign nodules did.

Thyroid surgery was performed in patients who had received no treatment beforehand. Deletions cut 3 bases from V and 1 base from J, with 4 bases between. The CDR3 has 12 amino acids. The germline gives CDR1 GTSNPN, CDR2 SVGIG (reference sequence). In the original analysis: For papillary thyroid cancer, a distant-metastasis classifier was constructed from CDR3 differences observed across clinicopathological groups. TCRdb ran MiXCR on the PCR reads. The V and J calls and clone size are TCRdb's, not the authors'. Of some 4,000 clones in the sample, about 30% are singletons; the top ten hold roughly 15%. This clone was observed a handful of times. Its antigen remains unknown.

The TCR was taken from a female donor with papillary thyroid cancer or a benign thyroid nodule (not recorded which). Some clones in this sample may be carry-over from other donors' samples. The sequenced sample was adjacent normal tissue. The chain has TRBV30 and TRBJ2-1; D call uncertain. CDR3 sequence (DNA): TGTGCCTGGAGCCCGTCCTACAATGAGCAGTTCTTC. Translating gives CAWSPSYNEQFF.